This entry describes one T cell receptor (beta chain). This specimen belongs to a study of cytomegalovirus exposure and HLA in healthy donors. Germline loops: CDR1 MNHNS, CDR2 SASEGT. Trimming cost V 2 bases and J 7 bases, with 8 bases left between them. The CDR3 has 12 amino acids. The PCR made use of 60 Vbeta and 13 Jbeta primers. Produced via immunoSEQ multiplex PCR; TCRdb's table is partial and in-frame only. Of approximately 89,000 clones in the sample, roughly 80% were seen once. This clonotype was obtained from a male donor in good health and CMV-seronegative. Sequencing was carried out using PBMCs. The chain links TRBV6-1 to TRBJ2-5; D gene unclear. CDR3 residues: CASSENRGTQYF. In DNA form, the CDR3 reads TGTGCCAGCAGTGAAAACCGAGGGACCCAGTACTTC.